The clone carrying this T cell receptor beta chain was counted a single time. These data belong to a study of T cell changes during pregnancy in multiple sclerosis. Sequencing used immunoSEQ multiplex PCR; TCRdb keeps in-frame clones, though not all of them. The table records about 86,000 clones, 75% to 95% of them present only once. CDR1 MGHRA and CDR2 YSYEKL come from the germline V gene. V was clipped by 1 base and J by 2 bases, with 12 bases between them. The CDR3 runs 15 residues. Sample: peripheral blood, taken in the first trimester of pregnancy. The chain joins TRBV4-1 to TRBJ2-7, with D tentatively TRBD1 (6 bases). The receptor comes from a female donor in good health, enrolled as a control in a pregnancy study. The CDR3 DNA reads TGCGCCAGCAGCCAAGCAACAGGGAGCCCCTACGAGCAGTACTTC. Amino acid sequence: CASSQATGSPYEQYF.